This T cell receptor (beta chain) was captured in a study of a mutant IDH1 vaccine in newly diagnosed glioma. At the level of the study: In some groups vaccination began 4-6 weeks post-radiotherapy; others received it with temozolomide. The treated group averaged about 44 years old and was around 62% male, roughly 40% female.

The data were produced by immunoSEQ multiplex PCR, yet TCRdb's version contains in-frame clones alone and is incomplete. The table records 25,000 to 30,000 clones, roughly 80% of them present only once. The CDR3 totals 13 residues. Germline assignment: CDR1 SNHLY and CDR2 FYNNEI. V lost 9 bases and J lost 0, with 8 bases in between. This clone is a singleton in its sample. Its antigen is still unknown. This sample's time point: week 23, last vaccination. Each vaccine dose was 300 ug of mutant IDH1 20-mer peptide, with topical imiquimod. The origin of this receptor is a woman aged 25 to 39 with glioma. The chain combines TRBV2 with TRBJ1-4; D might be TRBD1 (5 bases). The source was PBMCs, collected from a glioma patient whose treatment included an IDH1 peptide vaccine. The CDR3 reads CASDSATNEKLFF. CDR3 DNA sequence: TGTGCCAGTGACAGTGCAACTAATGAAAAACTGTTTTTT.